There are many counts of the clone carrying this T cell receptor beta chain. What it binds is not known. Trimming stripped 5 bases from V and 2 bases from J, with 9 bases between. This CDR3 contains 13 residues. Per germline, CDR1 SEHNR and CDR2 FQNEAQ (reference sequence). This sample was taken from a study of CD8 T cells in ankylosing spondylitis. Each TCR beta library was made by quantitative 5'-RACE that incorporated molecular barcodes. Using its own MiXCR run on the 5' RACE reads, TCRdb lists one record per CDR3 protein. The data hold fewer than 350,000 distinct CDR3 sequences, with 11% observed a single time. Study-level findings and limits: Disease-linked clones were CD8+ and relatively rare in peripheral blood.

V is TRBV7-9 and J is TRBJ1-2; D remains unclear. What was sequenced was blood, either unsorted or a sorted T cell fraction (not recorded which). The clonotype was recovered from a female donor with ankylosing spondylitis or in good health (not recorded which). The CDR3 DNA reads TGTGCCAGCAGCCCGATGGGGAACTATGGCTACACCTTC. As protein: CASSPMGNYGYTF.